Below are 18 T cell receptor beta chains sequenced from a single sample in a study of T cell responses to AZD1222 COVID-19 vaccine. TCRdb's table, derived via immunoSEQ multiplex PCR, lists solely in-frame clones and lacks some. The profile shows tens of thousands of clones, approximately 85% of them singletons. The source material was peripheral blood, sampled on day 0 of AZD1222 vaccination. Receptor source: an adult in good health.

The CDR3 is CASSLGYGYTF. The DNA for the CDR3 is TGCGCCAGCAGCTTAGGCTATGGCTACACCTTC. The rearrangement joins TRBV5-1 to TRBJ1-2; D is undetermined. CDR1 is SGHRS, CDR2 YFSETQ, per germline. The V end lost 2 bases, the J end lost 4 bases, and 3 bases lay between the germline ends. The CDR3 sequence is 11 residues long.

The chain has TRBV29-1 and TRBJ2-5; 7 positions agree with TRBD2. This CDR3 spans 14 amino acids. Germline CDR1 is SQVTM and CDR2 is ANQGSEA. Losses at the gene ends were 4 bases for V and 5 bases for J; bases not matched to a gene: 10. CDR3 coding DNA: TGCAGCGTTGGACTCACTAGCGCCAAGGAGACCCAGTACTTC. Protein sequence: CSVGLTSAKETQYF.

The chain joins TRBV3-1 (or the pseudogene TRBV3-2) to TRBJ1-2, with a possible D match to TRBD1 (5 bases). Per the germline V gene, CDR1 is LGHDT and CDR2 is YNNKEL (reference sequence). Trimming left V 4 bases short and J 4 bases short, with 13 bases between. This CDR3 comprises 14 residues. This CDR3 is CASSPRLQGYGYTF. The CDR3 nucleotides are TGTGCCAGCAGCCCGAGGCTCCAGGGCTATGGCTACACCTTC.

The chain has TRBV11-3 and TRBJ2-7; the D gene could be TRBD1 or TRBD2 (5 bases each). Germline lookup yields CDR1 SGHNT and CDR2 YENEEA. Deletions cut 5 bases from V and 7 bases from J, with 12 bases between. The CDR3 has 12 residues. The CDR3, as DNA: TGTGCCAGCAGCCCTGGGACCACGGAGCAGTACTTC. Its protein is CASSPGTTEQYF.

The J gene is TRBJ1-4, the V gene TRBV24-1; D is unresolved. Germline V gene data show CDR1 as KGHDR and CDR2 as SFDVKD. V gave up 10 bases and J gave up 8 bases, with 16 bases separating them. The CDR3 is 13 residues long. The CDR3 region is CATQRQVKEKLFF. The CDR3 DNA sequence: TGTGCCACACAAAGGCAGGTGAAGGAAAAACTGTTTTTT.

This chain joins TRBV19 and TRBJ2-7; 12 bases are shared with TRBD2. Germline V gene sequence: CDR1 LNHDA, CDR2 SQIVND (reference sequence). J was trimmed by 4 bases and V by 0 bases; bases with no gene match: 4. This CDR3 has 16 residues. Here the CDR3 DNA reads TGTGCCAGTAGTATAGAGGCCGGGACTAGCGGGTACGAGCAGTACTTC. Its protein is CASSIEAGTSGYEQYF. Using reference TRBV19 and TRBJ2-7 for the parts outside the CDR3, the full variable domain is DGGITQSPKYLFRKEGQNVTLSCEQNLNHDAMYWYRQDPGQGLRLIYYSQIVNDFQKGDIAEGYSVSREKKESFPLTVTSAQKNPTAFYLCASSIEAGTSGYEQYFGPGTRLTVT.

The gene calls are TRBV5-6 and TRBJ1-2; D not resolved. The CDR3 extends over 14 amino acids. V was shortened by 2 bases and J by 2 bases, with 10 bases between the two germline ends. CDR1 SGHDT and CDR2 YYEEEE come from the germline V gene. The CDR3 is CASSLGQLNYGYTF. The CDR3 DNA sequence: TGTGCCAGCAGCTTAGGCCAGCTGAACTATGGCTACACCTTC.

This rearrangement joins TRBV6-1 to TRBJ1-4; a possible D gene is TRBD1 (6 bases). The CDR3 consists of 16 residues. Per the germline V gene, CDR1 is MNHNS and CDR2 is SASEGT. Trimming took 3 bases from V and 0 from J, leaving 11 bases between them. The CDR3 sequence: CASSDPGAATNEKLFF. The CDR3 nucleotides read TGTGCCAGCAGTGATCCAGGGGCAGCAACTAATGAAAAACTGTTTTTT.

The CDR3 loop is CASRDTGYGYTF. In nucleotides, the CDR3 is TGTGCCAGCCGGGACACCGGCTATGGCTACACCTTC. V usage is TRBV7-8 and J usage is TRBJ1-2; D is possibly TRBD1 (6 bases). The V gene lost 8 bases and the J gene lost 4 bases, with 11 bases spanning the gap. Per the germline V gene, CDR1 is SGHVS and CDR2 is FQNEAQ. The CDR3 consists of 12 residues. Full variable domain (rest looked up from reference TRBV7-8 and TRBJ1-2): GAGVSQSPRYKVAKRGQDVALRCDPISGHVSLFWYQQALGQGPEFLTYFQNEAQLDKSGLPSDRFFAERPEGSVSTLKIQRTQQEDSAVYLCASRDTGYGYTFGSGTRLTVV.

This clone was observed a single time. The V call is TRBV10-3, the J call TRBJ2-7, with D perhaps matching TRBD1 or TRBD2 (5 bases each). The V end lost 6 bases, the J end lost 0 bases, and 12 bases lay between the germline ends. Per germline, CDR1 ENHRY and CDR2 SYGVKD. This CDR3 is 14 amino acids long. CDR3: CAIRGTESSYEQYF. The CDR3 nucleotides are TGTGCCATCAGGGGGACGGAGAGCTCCTACGAGCAGTACTTC.

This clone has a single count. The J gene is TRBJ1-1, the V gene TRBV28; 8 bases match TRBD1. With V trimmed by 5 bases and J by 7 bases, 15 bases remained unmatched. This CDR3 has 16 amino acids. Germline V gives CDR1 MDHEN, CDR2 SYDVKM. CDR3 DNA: TGTGCCAGCAGTATCAGGGGGCGCGGAGTTAAGAGTGAAGCTTTCTTT. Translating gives CASSIRGRGVKSEAFF.

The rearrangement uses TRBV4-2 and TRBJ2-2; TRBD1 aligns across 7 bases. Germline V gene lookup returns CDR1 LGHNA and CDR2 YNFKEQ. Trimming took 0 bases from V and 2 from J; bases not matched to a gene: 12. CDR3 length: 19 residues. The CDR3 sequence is CASSQDPPTGALNTGELFF. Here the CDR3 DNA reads TGTGCCAGCAGCCAAGATCCCCCTACAGGGGCTTTAAACACCGGGGAGCTGTTTTTT.

The CDR3: CRGQDGEKLFF. CDR3 coding DNA: TGCAGGGGACAGGATGGGGAAAAACTGTTTTTT. This chain joins TRBV20-1 and TRBJ1-4; 8 bases match TRBD1. CDR1 and CDR2 from the germline V gene are DFQATT and SNEGSKA (reference sequence). The CDR3 is made up of 11 amino acids.

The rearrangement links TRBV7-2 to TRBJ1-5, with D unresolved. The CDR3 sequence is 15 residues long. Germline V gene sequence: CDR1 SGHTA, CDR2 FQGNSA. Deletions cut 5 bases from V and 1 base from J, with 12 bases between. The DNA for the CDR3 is TGTGCCAGCAGCCAGGAGGTAAAAAGCAATCAGCCCCAGCATTTT. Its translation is CASSQEVKSNQPQHF.

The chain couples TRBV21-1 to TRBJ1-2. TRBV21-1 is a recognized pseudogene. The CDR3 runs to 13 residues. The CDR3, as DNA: TGTGCCAGCACCCAAGGCCCCGAATATGGCTACACCTTC. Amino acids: CASTQGPEYGYTF.

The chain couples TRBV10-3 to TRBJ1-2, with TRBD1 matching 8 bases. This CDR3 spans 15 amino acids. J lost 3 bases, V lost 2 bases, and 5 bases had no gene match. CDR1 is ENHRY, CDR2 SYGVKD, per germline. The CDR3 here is CAISEIRGPDYGYTF. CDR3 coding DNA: TGTGCCATCAGTGAGATCAGGGGGCCTGACTATGGCTACACCTTC.

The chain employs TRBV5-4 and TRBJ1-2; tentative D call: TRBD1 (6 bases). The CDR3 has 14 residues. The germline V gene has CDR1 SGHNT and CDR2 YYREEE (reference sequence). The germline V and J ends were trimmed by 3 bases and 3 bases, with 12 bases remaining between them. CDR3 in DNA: TGTGCCAGCAGCTCGACAGGCCAAGACTATGGCTACACCTTC. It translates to CASSSTGQDYGYTF.

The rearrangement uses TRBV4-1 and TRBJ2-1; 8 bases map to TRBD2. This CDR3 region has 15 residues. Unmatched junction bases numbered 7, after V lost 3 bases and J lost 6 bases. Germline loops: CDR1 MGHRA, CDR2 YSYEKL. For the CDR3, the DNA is TGCGCCAGCAGCCAGGGGCGGGGGGCCTTCAATGAGCAGTTCTTC. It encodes CASSQGRGAFNEQFF.